This entry lists 30 T cell receptor beta chains sequenced from one sample in a study of a mutant IDH1 vaccine in newly diagnosed glioma. No antigens are known for them. The time point denotes: week 11, during vaccination. Each dose delivered 300 ug of mutant IDH1 20-mer peptide subcutaneously with imiquimod. Assay: immunoSEQ multiplex PCR; the TCRdb copy retains only in-frame clones and omits some. The sample has more than 20,000 clones, 79% seen once; the top ten hold approximately 8%. Sequenced material: PBMCs, taken from a glioma patient whose treatment included an IDH1 peptide vaccine. These receptors originate from a man aged 35 to 55 with glioma.

This chain links TRBV14 with TRBJ1-1; possibly TRBD1 for D (6 bases). The V and J ends lost 5 bases and 6 bases respectively, with 16 bases between them. The CDR3 length is 14 residues. Germline values: CDR1 SGHDN, CDR2 FVKESK. CDR3 nucleotide sequence: TGTGCCAGCAGCGCAGTTAGGGGGGGATCTGAAGCTTTCTTT. Protein sequence: CASSAVRGGSEAFF.

The chain uses TRBV2 and TRBJ1-2; D is unresolved. CDR1 SNHLY and CDR2 FYNNEI come from the germline V gene. Trimming pared 2 bases from V and 4 bases from J, leaving 11 bases between. The CDR3 runs to 14 residues. CDR3 in DNA: TGTGCCAGCAGTGAATTGGGAGGACTCTATGGCTACACCTTC. Residues: CASSELGGLYGYTF.

About this clone itself: Other DNA sequences of this sample code for an identical CDR3. This rearrangement joins TRBV7-2 to TRBJ2-3; D possibly corresponds to TRBD2 (6 bases). Between the trimmed V and J ends, which lost 3 bases and 0 bases, there was a span of 10 bases. There are 15 residues in the CDR3. Germline V gene lookup returns CDR1 SGHTA and CDR2 FQGNSA. CDR3 in DNA: TGTGCCAGCAGCTTTCCTAGCGCGAGCACAGATACGCAGTATTTT. Translation gives CASSFPSASTDTQYF. The entire variable domain, with the rest obtained from reference TRBV7-2 and TRBJ2-3, is as follows: GAGVSQSPSNKVTEKGKDVELRCDPISGHTALYWYRQSLGQGLEFLIYFQGNSAPDKSGLPSDRFSAERTGGSVSTLTIQRTQQEDSAVYLCASSFPSASTDTQYFGPGTRLTVL.

The chain joins TRBV7-9 to TRBJ1-1; D perhaps matches TRBD1 (5 bases). Germline CDR1 reads SEHNR; CDR2 reads FQNEAQ (reference sequence). Between the trimmed V and J ends, which lost 5 bases and 0 bases, there was a span of 16 bases. The CDR3 has 16 residues. This CDR3 is CASSPSRVIVNTEAFF. For the CDR3, the DNA is TGTGCCAGCAGCCCCTCCAGGGTTATTGTGAACACTGAAGCTTTCTTT.

The rearrangement joins TRBV19 to TRBJ2-7; D call uncertain. Trimming removed 3 bases from V and 2 bases from J, with 8 bases in between. CDR1 LNHDA and CDR2 SQIVND come from the germline V gene (reference sequence). This CDR3 has 13 residues. The CDR3 DNA is TGTGCCAGTAGTATGAACAGAGCCTACGAGCAGTACTTC. Translating it yields CASSMNRAYEQYF.

J is TRBJ2-1 and V is TRBV29-1; D is perhaps TRBD1 or TRBD2 (5 bases each). V lost 8 bases to trimming and J lost 6 bases, with 26 bases between them. The CDR3 sequence is 16 residues long. Looked up from germline, CDR1 is SQVTM and CDR2 is ANQGSEA. CDR3 coding DNA: TGCAGCTCCCAAGGGGAGCTGGCACAATGGCCCAATGAGCAGTTCTTC. As protein: CSSQGELAQWPNEQFF.

The rearrangement joins TRBV5-1 to TRBJ1-4; D perhaps matches TRBD1 (5 bases). The CDR3 length is 15 residues. Trimming took off 0 bases at V and 6 bases at J, with 12 bases between the two ends. Germline V CDR1 and CDR2: SGHRS, YFSETQ. This CDR3 reads CASSLAQGLDEKLFF. The CDR3 DNA follows: TGCGCCAGCAGCTTGGCCCAGGGACTAGATGAAAAACTGTTTTTT.

V and J are TRBV29-1 and TRBJ2-1, with TRBD1 identical over 11 bases. In germline, CDR1 is SQVTM, CDR2 ANQGSEA. The trim removed 5 bases at V and 3 bases at J, leaving 3 bases unmatched. The CDR3 consists of 14 residues. The CDR3 DNA reads as TGCAGCGTTTCCGGGACAGGGGGCTACAATGAGCAGTTCTTC. This codes for CSVSGTGGYNEQFF.

CDR3 nucleotides: TGCGCCAGCAGCTTGGAATTTGTGGGGACGAGCGGCTACACCTTC. Amino acids: CASSLEFVGTSGYTF. This sequence joins TRBV5-1 and TRBJ1-2; D perhaps matches TRBD1 (5 bases). CDR1 is SGHRS, CDR2 YFSETQ, per germline. This CDR3 has 15 amino acids. Trimming pared 0 bases from V and 8 bases from J, leaving 17 bases between.

The chain is built from TRBV29-1 and TRBJ2-1; perhaps TRBD1 as D (5 bases). The CDR3 contains 15 residues. With 3 bases removed from V and 4 bases from J, the gap between germline ends came to 16 bases. Per the germline V gene, CDR1 is SQVTM and CDR2 is ANQGSEA. In DNA form, the CDR3 reads TGCAGCGTTGACCCCCGAAGTGGGGCATACAATGAGCAGTTCTTC. This translates into CSVDPRSGAYNEQFF.

The chain carries TRBV6-1 and TRBJ1-5, with 7 bases aligning to TRBD1. V gave up 4 bases and J gave up 0 bases; unmatched junction bases: 6. Looked up from germline, CDR1 is MNHNS and CDR2 is SASEGT. This CDR3 contains 16 residues. CDR3 region: CASSGGQRNSNQPQHF. CDR3 sequence (DNA): TGTGCCAGCAGTGGGGGACAGAGAAATAGCAATCAGCCCCAGCATTTT.

V usage is TRBV6-1 and J usage is TRBJ2-5; D gene ambiguous. CDR3 size: 14 residues. The germline V gene encodes CDR1 MNHNS and CDR2 SASEGT. V shed 1 base and J shed 1 base, with 7 bases lying between them. The CDR3 loop reads CASSEGLTQETQYF. The CDR3 nucleotides are TGTGCCAGCAGTGAAGGGCTTACCCAAGAGACCCAGTACTTC.

J is TRBJ2-1 and V is TRBV18; TRBD2 aligns across 9 bases. Trimming cost V 3 bases and J 6 bases; bases outside gene matches: 6. Germline lookup yields CDR1 KGHSH and CDR2 LQKENI. There are 15 residues in the CDR3. This chain's CDR3 is CASSPGSGRTNEQFF. CDR3 nucleotide sequence: TGTGCCAGCTCACCGGGCAGCGGGAGGACCAATGAGCAGTTCTTC.

The rearrangement links TRBV6-6 to TRBJ2-7, with TRBD2 matching over 10 bases. The CDR3 spans 13 residues. CDR1 is MNHNY and CDR2 is SVGAGI in the germline V gene (reference sequence). The V and J ends lost 8 bases and 3 bases, in that order; junction bases with no gene match: 4. CDR3 coding DNA: TGTGCCAGCGCCCTAGCGGGGGACTACGAGCAGTACGTC. Its translation is CASALAGDYEQYV.

The chain couples TRBV7-9 to TRBJ2-5, with D perhaps matching TRBD1 or TRBD2 (5 bases each). The CDR3 covers 13 residues. The germline CDR1 and CDR2 sequences are SEHNR and FQNEAQ (reference sequence). V lost 2 bases and J 4 bases, leaving 8 bases between the germline ends. The CDR3 sequence is CASSLLRGETQYF. The CDR3 DNA reads as TGTGCCAGCAGCTTATTGAGGGGAGAGACCCAGTACTTC.

The rearrangement joins TRBV5-1 to TRBJ2-1; 9 bases are shared with TRBD2. With 2 bases clipped from V and 2 bases from J, the junction kept 5 bases outside the gene matches. Germline V CDR1 and CDR2: SGHRS, YFSETQ. This CDR3 is built from 16 residues. Here the CDR3 reads CASSFLAGAPYNEQFF. CDR3 sequence (DNA): TGCGCCAGCAGCTTTTTAGCGGGAGCCCCCTACAATGAGCAGTTCTTC.

This clone was seen a handful of times. CDR3 bases: TGCGCCAGCAGCCCGACAGGGGAGAAGGAAAAACTGTTTTTT. Translating gives CASSPTGEKEKLFF. This rearrangement joins TRBV5-1 to TRBJ1-4, with TRBD1 matching over 8 bases. This CDR3 has 14 residues. Germline V lookup: CDR1 SGHRS, CDR2 YFSETQ. Trimming cost V 4 bases and J 8 bases; bases outside gene matches: 7. The full variable domain, its missing parts supplied by reference TRBV5-1 and TRBJ1-4, is KAGVTQTPRYLIKTRGQQVTLSCSPISGHRSVSWYQQTPGQGLQFLFEYFSETQRNKGNFPGRFSGRQFSNSRSEMNVSTLELGDSALYLCASSPTGEKEKLFFGSGTQLSVL.

This rearrangement joins TRBV7-2 to TRBJ2-3; D gene uncertain. CDR1 and CDR2 from the germline V gene are SGHTA and FQGNSA. With 1 base removed from V and 2 bases from J, the gap between germline ends came to 10 bases. The CDR3 runs to 15 residues. CDR3 amino acids: CASSLDGKYTDTQYF. The CDR3 nucleotides are TGTGCCAGCAGCTTAGACGGAAAATACACAGATACGCAGTATTTT.

V and J are TRBV11-2 and TRBJ1-1; the D is unclear. Per the germline V gene, CDR1 is SGHAT and CDR2 is FQNNGV. The CDR3 is made up of 13 amino acids. V was clipped by 0 bases and J by 1 base, with 3 bases between them. The CDR3 reads CASSLDRNTEAFF. DNA for the CDR3: TGTGCCAGCAGCTTAGACAGGAACACTGAAGCTTTCTTT.

The rearrangement uses TRBV6-5 and TRBJ2-5; D is undetermined. CDR3 length: 12 amino acids. V lost 8 bases, J lost 3 bases, and 10 bases lay in between. The germline V gene encodes CDR1 MNHEY and CDR2 SVGAGI. The CDR3 nucleotides read TGTGCCAGCGGGGTGGCAAAAGAGACCCAGTACTTC. This translates into CASGVAKETQYF.

The V and J genes are TRBV6-6 and TRBJ2-2, with 8 nucleotides matching TRBD2. The CDR3 has 15 amino acids. Germline V gene lookup returns CDR1 MNHNY and CDR2 SVGAGI (reference sequence). V shed 0 bases and J 6 bases; nucleotides not matched to a gene: 3. The chain's CDR3 is CASSYSNGRAGELFF. The CDR3 bases are TGTGCCAGCAGTTACTCGAACGGGAGGGCCGGGGAGCTGTTTTTT.

This chain connects TRBV5-1 to TRBJ2-2; D is possibly TRBD1 (5 bases). In germline, CDR1 is SGHRS, CDR2 YFSETQ. The CDR3 is 13 residues long. Trimming removed 6 bases from V and 1 base from J, with 7 bases in between. The DNA for the CDR3 is TGCGCCAGCATCGACAGGAACACCGGGGAGCTGTTTTTT. Translating it yields CASIDRNTGELFF.

This clone came up once. The rearrangement uses TRBV6-5 and TRBJ1-6, with D perhaps TRBD1 (5 bases). CDR3 size: 16 residues. Germline assignment: CDR1 MNHEY and CDR2 SVGAGI. Trimming shortened V by 4 bases and J by 9 bases, and 19 bases separated the two germline ends. The CDR3 coding sequence is TGTGCCAGCAGTTTCCGACCACCGCGGGACGGTTCACCCCTCCACTTT. Its protein is CASSFRPPRDGSPLHF.

The chain has TRBV7-9 and TRBJ1-1; 7 nucleotides agree with TRBD1. There are 17 residues in the CDR3. The germline V gene encodes CDR1 SEHNR and CDR2 FQNEAQ (reference sequence). V lost 4 bases, J lost 1 base, and 12 bases stayed unmatched. The DNA of the CDR3 is TGTGCCAGCAGCTCCCGGGGAGGGGGCGCAGAGAACACTGAAGCTTTCTTT. Protein sequence: CASSSRGGGAENTEAFF.

The chain uses TRBV27 and TRBJ1-2; possible D gene TRBD1, 6 bases. The CDR3 is 13 residues long. The V and J ends lost 5 bases and 4 bases respectively, with 11 bases between them. Germline-derived CDR1 and CDR2 are MNHEY and SMNVEV (reference sequence). In nucleotides, the CDR3 is TGTGCCAGCAGTCCCTTACAGGGCTATGGCTACACCTTC. This translates into CASSPLQGYGYTF.

This chain connects TRBV28 to TRBJ1-1; 10 bases are a match to TRBD1. In germline, CDR1 is MDHEN, CDR2 SYDVKM. The ends lost 3 bases at V and 3 bases at J; junction bases unmatched: 7. The CDR3 has 16 amino acids. CDR3 bases: TGTGCCAGCAGTTTCTTCACCGGGACAGGGGACACTGAAGCTTTCTTT. Protein: CASSFFTGTGDTEAFF.

This rearrangement joins TRBV18 to TRBJ2-7; D possibly uses TRBD1 or TRBD2 (6 bases each). V was shortened by 3 bases and J by 5 bases, with 17 bases between the two germline ends. Germline loops: CDR1 KGHSH, CDR2 LQKENI. This CDR3 has 15 residues. The CDR3: CASSPEGGGGHEQYV. The CDR3 DNA sequence: TGTGCCAGCTCACCGGAGGGGGGCGGAGGCCACGAGCAGTACGTC.

This sequence joins TRBV5-8 and TRBJ1-3; D is perhaps TRBD1 (5 bases). CDR3 length equals 13 residues. Germline-derived CDR1 and CDR2 are SGHTS and YDEGEE. The V end was cut by 7 bases, the J end by 2 bases, with 10 bases between. This CDR3 reads CASRGRTGNTIYF. Written as DNA, the CDR3 is TGTGCCAGCCGGGGACGGACTGGAAACACCATATATTTT.

The chain couples TRBV6-1 to TRBJ1-1; 7 bases map to TRBD1. CDR1 and CDR2 from the germline V gene are MNHNS and SASEGT. The CDR3 totals 14 residues. V lost 2 bases and J lost 10; bases outside the gene matches: 10. The CDR3: CASSELRDSRRAFF. DNA of the CDR3: TGTGCCAGCAGTGAACTCCGGGACAGCAGGAGAGCTTTCTTT.

The chain uses TRBV7-9 and TRBJ2-2; the D gene is possibly TRBD1 (6 bases). V lost 1 base, J lost 6 bases, and 18 bases lay in between. This CDR3 region has 17 residues. Germline values: CDR1 SEHNR, CDR2 FQNEAQ (reference sequence). Written as DNA, the CDR3 is TGTGCCAGCAGCTTAGGAACGGTGAGGGACAAGTCCGGGGAGCTGTTTTTT. This encodes CASSLGTVRDKSGELFF.